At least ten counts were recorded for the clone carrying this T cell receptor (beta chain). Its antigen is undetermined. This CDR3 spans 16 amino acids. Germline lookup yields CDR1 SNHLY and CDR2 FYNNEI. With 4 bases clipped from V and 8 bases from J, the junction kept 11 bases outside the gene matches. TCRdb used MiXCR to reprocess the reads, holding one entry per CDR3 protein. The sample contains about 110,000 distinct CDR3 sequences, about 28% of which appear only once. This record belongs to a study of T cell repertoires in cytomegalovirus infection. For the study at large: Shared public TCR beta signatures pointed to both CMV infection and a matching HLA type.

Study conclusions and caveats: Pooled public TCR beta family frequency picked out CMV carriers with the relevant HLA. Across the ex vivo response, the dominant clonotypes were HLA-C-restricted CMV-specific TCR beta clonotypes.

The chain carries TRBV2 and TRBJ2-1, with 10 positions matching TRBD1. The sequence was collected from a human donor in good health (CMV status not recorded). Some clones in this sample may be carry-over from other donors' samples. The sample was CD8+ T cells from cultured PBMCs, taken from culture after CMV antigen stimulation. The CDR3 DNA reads TGTGCCAGCAGTGTTCCGACAGGGGGCTTGGGCGATGAGCAGTTCTTC. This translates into CASSVPTGGLGDEQFF.